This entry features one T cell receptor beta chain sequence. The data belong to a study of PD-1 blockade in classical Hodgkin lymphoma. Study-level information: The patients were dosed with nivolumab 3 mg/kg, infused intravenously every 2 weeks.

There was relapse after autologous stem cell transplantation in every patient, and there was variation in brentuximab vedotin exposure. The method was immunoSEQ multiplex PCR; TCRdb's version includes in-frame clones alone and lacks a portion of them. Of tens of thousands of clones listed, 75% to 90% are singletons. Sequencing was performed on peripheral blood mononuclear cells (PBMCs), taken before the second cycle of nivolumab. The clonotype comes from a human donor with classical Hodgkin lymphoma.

CDR3 bases: TGCGCCAGCAGCTTGGCCATCCGGGGTTCCACAGATACGCAGTATTTT. It encodes CASSLAIRGSTDTQYF. The rearrangement links TRBV5-1 to TRBJ2-3; D may be TRBD2 (5 bases). The CDR3 loop spans 16 amino acids. V lost 0 bases, J lost 2 bases, and 13 bases lay in between. CDR1 and CDR2 from the germline V gene are SGHRS and YFSETQ.